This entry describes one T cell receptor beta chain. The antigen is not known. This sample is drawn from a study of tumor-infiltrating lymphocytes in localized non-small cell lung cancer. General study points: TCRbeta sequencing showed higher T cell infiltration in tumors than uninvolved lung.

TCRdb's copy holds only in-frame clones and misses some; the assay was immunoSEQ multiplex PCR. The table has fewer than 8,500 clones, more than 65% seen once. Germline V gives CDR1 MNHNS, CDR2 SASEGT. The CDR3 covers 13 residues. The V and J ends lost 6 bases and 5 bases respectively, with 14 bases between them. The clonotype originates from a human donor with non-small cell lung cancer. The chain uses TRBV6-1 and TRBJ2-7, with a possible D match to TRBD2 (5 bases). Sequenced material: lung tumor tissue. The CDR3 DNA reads TGTGCCAGCAGCCGGTTGGACTCAAACGAGCAGTACGTC. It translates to CASSRLDSNEQYV.